This TCR beta chain is from a study of CD8 T cells in Susac syndrome. Study in general: Patients with Susac syndrome were, at the time of blood collection, therapy-naive, maintained on corticosteroids, or maintained on intravenous immunoglobulin alone. Overall study findings and caveats: Susac syndrome CD8+ repertoires were clonally expanded, most strongly in CD8+ TEMRA cells.

Random hexamers were used to reverse transcribe the RNA input (about 0.5 to 1 ug). Amplification of TCR beta CDR3 by immunoSEQ multiplex PCR spanned 54 Vbeta and 13 Jbeta. TCRdb recomputed calls from the immunoSEQ multiplex PCR reads with MiXCR, one row per CDR3 protein. Among some 110,000 distinct CDR3 sequences, roughly 94% were seen once, and the ten largest hold 0.28%. The CD8+ and CD4+ T cells were isolated magnetically using a negative isolation approach, whereas the TEMRA cells were enriched by FACS. The germline V gene encodes CDR1 DFQATT and CDR2 SNEGSKA (reference sequence). V was clipped by 8 bases and J by 3 bases; unmatched bases: 11. This CDR3 is built from 15 residues. Notes on this clonotype: Its specificity is not known.

The rearrangement uses TRBV20-1 and TRBJ2-1, with TRBD1 identical over 9 bases. Sequenced: CD8+ T cells from PBMCs. The clonotype comes from a human donor with Susac syndrome. The CDR3, as DNA: TGCAGTACACCCTGGGCGGGACAGGGCTACAATGAGCAGTTCTTC. This translates into CSTPWAGQGYNEQFF.